This T cell receptor (beta chain) was sequenced during a study of blood T cell repertoires in COVID-19. Background on the study: The study drew acute and convalescent COVID-19 samples from the United States, Italy and Spain.

Authors' data handling: Reference gene primers were amplified, and this amplification served to estimate nucleated cell counts. Produced via immunoSEQ multiplex PCR; TCRdb's table is partial and in-frame only. V, J and clone size are taken as reported in that table, and D and trimming were inferred from the DNA itself. The sample lists around 180,000 clones; about four fifths were seen once. V trimming: 3 bases; J trimming: 6 bases; junction bases outside the gene matches: 10. CDR3 length: 15 amino acids. CDR1 and CDR2 (germline): SGHKS, YYEKEE (reference sequence). Seattle's cohort entered during active infection and was followed longitudinally.

The genes are TRBV5-5 and TRBJ2-7; 9 bases line up with TRBD1. The clonotype originates from an elderly woman with COVID-19, enrolled during active disease. The sample consisted of peripheral blood. CDR3 bases: TGTGCCAGCAGCTACACACCGGGACAGGGCGCCGAGCAGTACTTC. This sequence encodes CASSYTPGQGAEQYF. Full variable domain (missing parts from reference TRBV5-5 and TRBJ2-7): DAGVTQSPTHLIKTRGQQVTLRCSPISGHKSVSWYQQVLGQGPQFIFQYYEKEERGRGNFPDRFSARQFPNYSSELNVNALLLGDSALYLCASSYTPGQGAEQYFGPGTRLTVT.